This TCR beta chain was found in a study of T cells in Graves' hyperthyroidism and ophthalmopathy. This clonotype has at least ten counts. Antigen: not known. Using RNA transcripts as the source, TCR beta CDR3 regions were amplified. The TCR CDR3 was amplified in a first-round RT-PCR using the HTBI primer set. From the multiplex PCR reads, TCRdb called clonotypes with MiXCR, one entry per CDR3 protein. Among a few hundred thousand distinct CDR3 sequences, 15% to 19% were seen once, and the ten largest hold roughly 7.3%. Uncontrolled infection, other autoimmune disease, pregnancy or lactation barred patients from enrollment. Used for diagnoses were clinical symptoms, serum thyroxine and TRAb, thyroid ultrasound and orbital computed tomography. General study results and limits: Within blood appeared most thyroid clonotypes that had expanded above 0.001.

This CDR3 spans 14 amino acids. CDR1 is MNHEY and CDR2 is SMNVEV in the germline V gene (reference sequence). The V and J ends lost 2 bases and 1 base respectively, with 9 bases between them. This sequence originates from a woman in her 30s with Graves' hyperthyroidism. This rearrangement joins TRBV27 to TRBJ2-7; D remains unclear. Sequencing was carried out using blood. In DNA, the CDR3 is TGTGCCAGCAGTTTAAACACTGCATCCTACGAGCAGTACTTC. This translates into CASSLNTASYEQYF.